The following is a T cell receptor (beta chain) sequence with its context. This clonotype has ten or more counts. Its target antigen remains unknown. It has no much larger one-base neighbor in the sample; base qualities were not kept. Library preparation employed PCR. Reads for this sample came from an Illumina HiSeq 2500. TCR library preparation used molecular barcoding, with unique molecular identifiers applied to normalize quantification of the TCRbeta repertoire. The public reads were reprocessed in TCRdb via fastp at Q25 and MiXCR, keeping in-frame beta chains. For every CDR3 protein sequence, its rows merge into one entry that carries the most common genes and DNA. In all, the sample holds about 190,000 distinct CDR3 sequences, and about 6.8% of those were seen once. In total, the top ten clones hold 3% to 3.5% of the sample. The trim is 0 bases for V and 0 bases for J, with a gap of 3 bases between the germline ends. Spanning cysteine to phenylalanine, the CDR3 consists of 13 amino acids. Left in the record is the CDR3 DNA by itself, 39 bases read in frame from the first base. The CDR1 and CDR2 encoded by the germline V gene are SGHVS and FNYEAQ.

This sample was taken from a study of T-cell reconstitution after alpha-beta-depleted transplantation in children (dated by TCRdb to 2016 to 2017). Regarding the study in general: Using TCR repertoire profiling, the study followed T-cell immune reconstitution in a quantitative way in children after TCRalphabeta/CD19-depleted allogeneic hematopoietic cell transplantation.

The chain couples TRBV7-6 to TRBJ2-7, with no D gene named confidently. This specimen was PBMCs from the stem cell graft donor, taken from the stem cell graft. This TCR came from a human donor who donated a stem cell graft to a child with Wiskott-Aldrich syndrome. CDR3 reads: CASSLATSYEQYF. DNA sequence: TGTGCCAGCAGCTTAGCGACCTCCTACGAGCAGTACTTC.